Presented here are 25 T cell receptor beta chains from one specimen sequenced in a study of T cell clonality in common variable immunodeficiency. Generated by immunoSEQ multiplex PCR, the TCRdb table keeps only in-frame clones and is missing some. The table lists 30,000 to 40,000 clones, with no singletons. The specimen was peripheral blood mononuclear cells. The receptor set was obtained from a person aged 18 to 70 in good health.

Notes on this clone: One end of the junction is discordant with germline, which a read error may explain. CDR3 region: CARSRQGQRTEAFF. Partial CDR3 DNA: TGTGCCCGCAGCCGACAGGGGCAGAGGACTGAA. The chain couples TRBV11-2 to TRBJ1-1; 8 positions agree with TRBD1. The read falls 3 residues short of the CDR3 end, and the missing part is taken from the germline J gene. The CDR3 runs 14 residues. Germline CDR1 SGHAT, CDR2 FQNNGV.

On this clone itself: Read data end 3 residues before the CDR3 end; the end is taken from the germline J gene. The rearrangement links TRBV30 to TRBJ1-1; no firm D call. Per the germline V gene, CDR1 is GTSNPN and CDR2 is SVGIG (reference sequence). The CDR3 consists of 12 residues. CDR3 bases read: TGTGCCTGGAGTGTAGCGCGGTTCGGG. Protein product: CAWSVARFG. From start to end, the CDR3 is CAWSVARFGAFF.

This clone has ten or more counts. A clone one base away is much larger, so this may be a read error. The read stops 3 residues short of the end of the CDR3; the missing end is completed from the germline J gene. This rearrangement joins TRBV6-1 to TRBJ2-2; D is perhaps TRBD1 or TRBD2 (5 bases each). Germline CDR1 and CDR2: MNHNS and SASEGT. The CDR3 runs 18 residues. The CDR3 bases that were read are TGTGCCAGCAGTGAATTCGGAATCGGAGGCGGTGGGGCCAACGTG. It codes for CASSEFGIGGGGANV. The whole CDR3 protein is CASSEFGIGGGGANVLFF.

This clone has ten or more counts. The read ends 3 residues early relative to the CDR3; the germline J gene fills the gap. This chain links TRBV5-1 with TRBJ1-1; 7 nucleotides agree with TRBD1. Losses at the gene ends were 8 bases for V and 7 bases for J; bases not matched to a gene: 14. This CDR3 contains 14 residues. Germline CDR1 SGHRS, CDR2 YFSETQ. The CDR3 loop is CASSGSTGQSEAFF. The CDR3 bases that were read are TGCGCCAGTAGTGGGAGTACGGGACAGAGTGAA.

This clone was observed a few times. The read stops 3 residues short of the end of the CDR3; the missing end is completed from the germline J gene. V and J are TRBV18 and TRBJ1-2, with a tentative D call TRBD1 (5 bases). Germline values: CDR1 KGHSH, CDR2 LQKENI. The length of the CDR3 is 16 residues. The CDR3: CASSITSGILTDTYTF. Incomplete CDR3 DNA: TGTGCCAGCTCAATTACTAGCGGGATTTTGACAGATACC.

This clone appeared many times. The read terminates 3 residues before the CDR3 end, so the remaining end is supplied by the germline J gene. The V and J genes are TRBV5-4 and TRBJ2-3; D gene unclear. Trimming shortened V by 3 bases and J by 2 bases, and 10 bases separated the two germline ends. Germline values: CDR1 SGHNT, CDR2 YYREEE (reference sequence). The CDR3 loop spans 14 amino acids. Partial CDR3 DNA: TGTGCCAGCAGCTCCCCCCCCCACACAGATACG. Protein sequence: CASSSPPHTDT. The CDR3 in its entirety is CASSSPPHTDTQYF.

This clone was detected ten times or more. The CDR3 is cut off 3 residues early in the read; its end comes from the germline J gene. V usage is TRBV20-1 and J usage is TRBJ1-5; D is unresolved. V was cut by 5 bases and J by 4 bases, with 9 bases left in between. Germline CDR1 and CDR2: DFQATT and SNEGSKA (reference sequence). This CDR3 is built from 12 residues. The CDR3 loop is CSASRANQPQHF. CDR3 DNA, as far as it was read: TGCAGTGCTTCACGAGCAAATCAGCCC.

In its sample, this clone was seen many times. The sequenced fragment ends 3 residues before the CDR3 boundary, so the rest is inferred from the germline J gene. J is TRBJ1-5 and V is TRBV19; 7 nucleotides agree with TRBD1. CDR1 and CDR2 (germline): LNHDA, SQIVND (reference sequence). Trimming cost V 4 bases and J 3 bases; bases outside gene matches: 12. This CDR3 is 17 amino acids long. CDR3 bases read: TGTGCCAGTAGTACCCAAGGGGGCGTCGAGTACAATCAGCCC. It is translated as CASSTQGGVEYNQP. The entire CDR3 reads CASSTQGGVEYNQPQHF.

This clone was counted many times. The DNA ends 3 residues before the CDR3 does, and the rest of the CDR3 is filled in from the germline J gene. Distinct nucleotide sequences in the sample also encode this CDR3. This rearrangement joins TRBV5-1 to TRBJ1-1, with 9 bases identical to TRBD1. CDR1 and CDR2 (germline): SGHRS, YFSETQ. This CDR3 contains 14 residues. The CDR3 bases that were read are TGCGCCAGCAGCCCACAGACAGGGGGTTTGGTG. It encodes CASSPQTGGLV. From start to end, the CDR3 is CASSPQTGGLVAFF.

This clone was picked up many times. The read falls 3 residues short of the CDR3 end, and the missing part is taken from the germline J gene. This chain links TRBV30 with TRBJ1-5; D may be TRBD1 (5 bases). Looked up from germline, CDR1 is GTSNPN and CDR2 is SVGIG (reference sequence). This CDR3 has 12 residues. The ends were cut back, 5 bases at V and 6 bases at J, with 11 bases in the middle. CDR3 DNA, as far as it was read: TGTGCCTGGGACGGCGGGGGTCAGCCC. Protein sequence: CAWDGGGQP. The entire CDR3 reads CAWDGGGQPQHF.

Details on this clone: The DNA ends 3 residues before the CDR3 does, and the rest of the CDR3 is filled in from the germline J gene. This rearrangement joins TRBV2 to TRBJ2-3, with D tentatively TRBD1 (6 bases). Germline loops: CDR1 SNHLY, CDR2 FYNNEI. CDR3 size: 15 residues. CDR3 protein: CASSATGSPNQPQYF. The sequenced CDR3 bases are TGTGCCAGCAGTGCAACAGGGTCCCCCAATCAGCCG.

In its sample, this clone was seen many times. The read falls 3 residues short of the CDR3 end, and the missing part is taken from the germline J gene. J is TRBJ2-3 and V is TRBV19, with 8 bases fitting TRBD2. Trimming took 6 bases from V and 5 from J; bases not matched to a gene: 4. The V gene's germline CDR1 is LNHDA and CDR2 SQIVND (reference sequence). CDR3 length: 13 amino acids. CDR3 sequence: CASRRTSGDTQYF. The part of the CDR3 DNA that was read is TGTGCCAGTAGACGAACTAGCGGAGATACG.

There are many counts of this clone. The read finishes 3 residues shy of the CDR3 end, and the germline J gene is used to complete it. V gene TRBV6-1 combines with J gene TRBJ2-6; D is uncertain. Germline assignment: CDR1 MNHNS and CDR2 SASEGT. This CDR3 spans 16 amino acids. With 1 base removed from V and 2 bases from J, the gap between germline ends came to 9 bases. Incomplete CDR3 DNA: TGTGCCAGCAGTGAAGAAAGGGTTGCTGGGGCCAACGTC. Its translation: CASSEERVAGANV. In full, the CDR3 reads CASSEERVAGANVLTF.

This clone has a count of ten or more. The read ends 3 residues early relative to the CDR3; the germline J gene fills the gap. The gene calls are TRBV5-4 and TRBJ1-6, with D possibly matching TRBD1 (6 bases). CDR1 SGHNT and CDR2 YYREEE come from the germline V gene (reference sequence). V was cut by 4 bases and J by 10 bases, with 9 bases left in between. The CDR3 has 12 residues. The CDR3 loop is CASSQGRSPLHF. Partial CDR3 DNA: TGTGCCAGCAGCCAGGGGCGGTCACCC.

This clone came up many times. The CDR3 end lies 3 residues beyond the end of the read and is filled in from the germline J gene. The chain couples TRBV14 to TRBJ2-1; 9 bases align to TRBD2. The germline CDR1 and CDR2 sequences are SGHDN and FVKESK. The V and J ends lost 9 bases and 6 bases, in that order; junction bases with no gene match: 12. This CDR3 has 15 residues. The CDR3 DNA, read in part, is TGTGCCAGTTCACCCGGGACTAGCCCATTCAATGAG. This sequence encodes CASSPGTSPFNE. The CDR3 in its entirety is CASSPGTSPFNEQFF.

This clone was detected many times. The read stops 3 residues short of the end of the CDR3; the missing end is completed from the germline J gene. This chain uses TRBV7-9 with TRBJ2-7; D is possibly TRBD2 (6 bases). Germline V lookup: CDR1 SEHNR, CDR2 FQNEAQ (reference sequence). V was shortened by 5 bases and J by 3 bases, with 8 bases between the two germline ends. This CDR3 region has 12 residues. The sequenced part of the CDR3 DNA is TGTGCCAGCAGCATGACTAGCTACGAG. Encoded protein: CASSMTSYE. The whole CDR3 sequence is CASSMTSYEQYF.

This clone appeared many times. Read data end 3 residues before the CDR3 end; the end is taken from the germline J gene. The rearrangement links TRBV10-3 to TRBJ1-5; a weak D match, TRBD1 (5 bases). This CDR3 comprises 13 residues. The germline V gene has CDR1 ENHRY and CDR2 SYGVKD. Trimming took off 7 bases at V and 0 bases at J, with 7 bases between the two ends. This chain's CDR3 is CAITRDSNQPQHF. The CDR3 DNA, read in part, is TGTGCCATCACCAGGGATAGCAATCAGCCC.

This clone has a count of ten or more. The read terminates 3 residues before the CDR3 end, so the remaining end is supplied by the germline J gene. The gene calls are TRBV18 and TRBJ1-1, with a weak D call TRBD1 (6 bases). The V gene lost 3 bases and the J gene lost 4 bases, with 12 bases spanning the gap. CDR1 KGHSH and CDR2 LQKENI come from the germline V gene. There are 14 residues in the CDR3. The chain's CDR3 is CASSPTGRTTEAFF. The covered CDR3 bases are TGTGCCAGCTCACCTACAGGGAGGACCACTGAA.

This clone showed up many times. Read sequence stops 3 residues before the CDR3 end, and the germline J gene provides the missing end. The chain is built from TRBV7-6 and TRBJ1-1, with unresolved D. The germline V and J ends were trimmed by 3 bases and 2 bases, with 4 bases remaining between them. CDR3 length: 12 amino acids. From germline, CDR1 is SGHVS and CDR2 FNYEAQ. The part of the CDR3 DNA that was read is TGTGCCAGCAGCTTTGGCAACACTGAA. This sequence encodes CASSFGNTE. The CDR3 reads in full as CASSFGNTEAFF.

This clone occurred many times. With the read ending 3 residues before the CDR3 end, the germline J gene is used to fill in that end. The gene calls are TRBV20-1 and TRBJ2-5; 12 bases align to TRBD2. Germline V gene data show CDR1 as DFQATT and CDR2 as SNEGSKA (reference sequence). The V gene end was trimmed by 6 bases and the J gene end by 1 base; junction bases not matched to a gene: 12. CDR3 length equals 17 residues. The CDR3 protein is CSAARLGLAGSQETQYF. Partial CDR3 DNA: TGCAGTGCAGCCCGCCTGGGACTAGCGGGCAGCCAAGAGACC.

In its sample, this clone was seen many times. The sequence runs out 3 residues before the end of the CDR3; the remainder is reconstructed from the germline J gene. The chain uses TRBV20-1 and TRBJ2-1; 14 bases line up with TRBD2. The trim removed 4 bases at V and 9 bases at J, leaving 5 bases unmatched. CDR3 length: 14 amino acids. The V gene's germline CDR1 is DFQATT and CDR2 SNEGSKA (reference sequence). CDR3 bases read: TGCAGTGCTACCGGAGGGACTAGCGGGGGTGAG. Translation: CSATGGTSGGE. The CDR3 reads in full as CSATGGTSGGEQFF.

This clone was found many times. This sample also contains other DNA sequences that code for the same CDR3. The CDR3 here is CASSIVDSETYEQYF. The CDR3 bases that were read are TGTGCCAGTAGTATAGTCGACAGCGAAACCTACGAG. This chain joins TRBV19 and TRBJ2-7; D is possibly TRBD1 (5 bases). The missing CDR3 end, 3 residues past where the read stops, is filled in from the germline J gene. Germline CDR1 LNHDA, CDR2 SQIVND (reference sequence). This CDR3 region has 15 residues. V gave up 1 base and J gave up 2 bases, with 12 bases separating them.

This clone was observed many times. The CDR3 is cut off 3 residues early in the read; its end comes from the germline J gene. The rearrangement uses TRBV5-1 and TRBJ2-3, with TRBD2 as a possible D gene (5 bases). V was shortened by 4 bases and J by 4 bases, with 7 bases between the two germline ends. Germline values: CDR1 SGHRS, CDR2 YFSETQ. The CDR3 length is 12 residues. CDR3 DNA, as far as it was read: TGCGCCAGCAGCCTACTAGCAGATACG. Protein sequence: CASSLLADT. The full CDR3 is CASSLLADTQYF.

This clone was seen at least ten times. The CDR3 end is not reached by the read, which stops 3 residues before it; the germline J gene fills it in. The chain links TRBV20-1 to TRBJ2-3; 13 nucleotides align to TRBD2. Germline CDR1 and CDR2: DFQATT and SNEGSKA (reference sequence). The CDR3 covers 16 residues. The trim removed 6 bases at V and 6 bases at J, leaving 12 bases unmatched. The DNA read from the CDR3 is TGCAGTGCGCGACGACTAGCGGGAGGCCCATGGGATACG. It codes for CSARRLAGGPWDT. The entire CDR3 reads CSARRLAGGPWDTQYF.

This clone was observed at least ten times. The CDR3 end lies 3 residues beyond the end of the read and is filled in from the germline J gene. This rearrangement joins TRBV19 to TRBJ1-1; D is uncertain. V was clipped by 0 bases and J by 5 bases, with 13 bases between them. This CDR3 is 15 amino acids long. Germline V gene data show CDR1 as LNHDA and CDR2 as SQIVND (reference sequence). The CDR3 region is CASSIDRAGRTEAFF. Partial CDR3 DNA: TGTGCCAGTAGTATAGATCGAGCGGGGAGGACTGAA.